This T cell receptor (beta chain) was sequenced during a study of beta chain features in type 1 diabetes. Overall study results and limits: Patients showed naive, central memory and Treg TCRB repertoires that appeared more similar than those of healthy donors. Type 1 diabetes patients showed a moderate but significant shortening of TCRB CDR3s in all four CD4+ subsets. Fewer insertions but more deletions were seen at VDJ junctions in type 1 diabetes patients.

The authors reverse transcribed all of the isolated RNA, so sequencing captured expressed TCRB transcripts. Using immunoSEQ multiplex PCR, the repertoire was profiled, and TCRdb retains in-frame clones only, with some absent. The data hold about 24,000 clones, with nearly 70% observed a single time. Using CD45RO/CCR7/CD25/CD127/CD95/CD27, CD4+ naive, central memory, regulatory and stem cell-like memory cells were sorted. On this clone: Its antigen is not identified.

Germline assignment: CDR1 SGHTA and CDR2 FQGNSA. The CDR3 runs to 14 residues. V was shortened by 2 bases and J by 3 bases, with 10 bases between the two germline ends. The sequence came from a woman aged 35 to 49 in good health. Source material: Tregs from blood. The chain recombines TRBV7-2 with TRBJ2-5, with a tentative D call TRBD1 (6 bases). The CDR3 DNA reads TGTGCCAGCAGCTTACAACAGGGAAAAGAGACCCAGTACTTC. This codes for CASSLQQGKETQYF.